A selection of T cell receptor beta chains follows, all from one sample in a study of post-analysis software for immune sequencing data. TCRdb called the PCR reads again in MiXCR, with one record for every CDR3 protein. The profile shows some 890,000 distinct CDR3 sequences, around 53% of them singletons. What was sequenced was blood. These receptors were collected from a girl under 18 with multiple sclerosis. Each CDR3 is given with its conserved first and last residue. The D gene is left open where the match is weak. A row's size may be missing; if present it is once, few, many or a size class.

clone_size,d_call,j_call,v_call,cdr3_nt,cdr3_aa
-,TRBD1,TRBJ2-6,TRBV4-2,TGTGCCAGCAGCCCCGGACAGGGGGCCATCTCTGGGGCCAACGTCCTGACTTTC,CASSPGQGAISGANVLTF
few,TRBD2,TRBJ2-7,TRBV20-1,TGCAGTGCTGAAAGACTAGCGGAGGATTCCTACGAGCAGTACTTC,CSAERLAEDSYEQYF
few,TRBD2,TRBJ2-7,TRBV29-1,TGCAGCGTTGTTACGACTAGCGGGAGGTACGAGCAGTACTTC,CSVVTTSGRYEQYF
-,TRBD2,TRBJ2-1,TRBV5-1,TGCGCCAGCAGTACGACTAGCGGAAACAATGAGCAGTTCTTC,CASSTTSGNNEQFF
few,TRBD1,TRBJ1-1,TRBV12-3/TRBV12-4,TGTGCCAGCGGTGGACAGGGGCACACTGAAGCTTTCTTT,CASGGQGHTEAFF
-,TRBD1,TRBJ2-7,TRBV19,TGTGCCAGTAGTATCCGGGACAGAGACTACGAGCAGTACTTC,CASSIRDRDYEQYF
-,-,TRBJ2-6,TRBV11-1,TGTGCCAGCAGCGGGTCCGGGACTCCCAGCTCTGGGGCCAACGTCCTGACTTTC,CASSGSGTPSSGANVLTF
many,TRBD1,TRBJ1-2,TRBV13,TGTGCCAGCAGCTTAGCCGGGACAGGGGCCGCGTATGGCTACACCTTC,CASSLAGTGAAYGYTF
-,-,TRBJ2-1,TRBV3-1,TGTGCCAGCAGCCACTCTGGTACAGGGTTTGCCTACAATGAGCAGTTCTTC,CASSHSGTGFAYNEQFF
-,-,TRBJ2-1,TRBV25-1,TGTGCCAGCAGTTACTGGACTAACAATGAGCAGTTCTTC,CASSYWTNNEQFF
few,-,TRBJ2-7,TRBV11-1,TGTGCCAGCAGCTTACCCGGGGTCTACGAGCAGTACTTC,CASSLPGVYEQYF
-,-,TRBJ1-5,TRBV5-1,TGCGCCAGCAGCTTAAGCGGCCCCAATGGCAATCAGCCCCAGCATTTT,CASSLSGPNGNQPQHF
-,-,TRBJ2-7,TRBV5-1,TGCGCCAGCAGCTGGAACGACGGCTCCATGACCGAGCAGTACTTC,CASSWNDGSMTEQYF
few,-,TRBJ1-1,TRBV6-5,TGTGCCAGCAGTTACTCGAAGGGCACTGAAGCTTTCTTT,CASSYSKGTEAFF
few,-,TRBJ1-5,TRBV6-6,TGTGCCAGCAGTTACTCGTCCAGGGAAATTAGCAATCAGCCCCAGCATTTT,CASSYSSREISNQPQHF
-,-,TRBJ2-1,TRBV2,TGTGCCACCCTGCGAGGACAAACCCTCTACAATGAGCAGTTCTTC,CATLRGQTLYNEQFF
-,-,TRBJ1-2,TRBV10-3,TGTGCCATCAGTGGGCAGAGAGCTAACTATGGCTACACCTTC,CAISGQRANYGYTF
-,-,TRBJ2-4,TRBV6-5,TGTGCCAGCAGTTACGGGAAGGGGCAAGCCAAAAACATTCAGTACTTC,CASSYGKGQAKNIQYF
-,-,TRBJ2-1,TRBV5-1,TGCGCCAGCACTCCCCACGGGACCCAAGAAAATGAGCAGTTCTTC,CASTPHGTQENEQFF
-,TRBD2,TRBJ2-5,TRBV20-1,TGCAGTGCTAGAGCCGGGGGGAAGACCCAGTACTTC,CSARAGGKTQYF
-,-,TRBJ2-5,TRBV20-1,TGCAGTGCTAGAGTTTTTGGGGGGACCCAGTACTTC,CSARVFGGTQYF
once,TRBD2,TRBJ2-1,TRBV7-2,TGTGCCAGCAGCTTAGGGGACTACCGTGGAGAGCAGTTCTTC,CASSLGDYRGEQFF
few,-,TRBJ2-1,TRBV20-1,TGCAGTGCTCCCAACAGGGATACCCAGAAGGGTTACAATGAGCAGTTCTTC,CSAPNRDTQKGYNEQFF
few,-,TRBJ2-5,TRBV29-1,TGCAGCGTCCCGGATCAAGAGACCCAGTACTTC,CSVPDQETQYF
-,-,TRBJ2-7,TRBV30,TGTGCCTGGAGTGGGTACAGGGCCCGGGGCTCCTACGAGCAGTACTTC,CAWSGYRARGSYEQYF
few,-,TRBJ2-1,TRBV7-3,TGTGCCAGCAGCTTAACCGTGGCTAGTTCTAATGAGCAGTTCTTC,CASSLTVASSNEQFF
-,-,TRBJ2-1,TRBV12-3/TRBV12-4,TGTGCCAGCAGTTTGGCACTCCACAATGAGCAGTTCTTC,CASSLALHNEQFF
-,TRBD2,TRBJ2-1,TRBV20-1,TGCAGTGCCCTTAGCGGGGGGGCTGAGAATGAGCAGTTCTTC,CSALSGGAENEQFF
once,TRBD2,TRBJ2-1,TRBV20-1,TGCAGTGCTAGAGGTCAGACTAGCGGGGGGGGGTCCTACAATGAGCAGTTCTTC,CSARGQTSGGGSYNEQFF
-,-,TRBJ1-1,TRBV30,TGTGCCTGGAGTGGGGGATCCAACCCTGAAGCTTTCTTT,CAWSGGSNPEAFF
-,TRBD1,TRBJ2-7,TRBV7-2,TGTGCCAGCAGCCGGACCATGACAGGGGAGTACGAGCAGTACTTC,CASSRTMTGEYEQYF
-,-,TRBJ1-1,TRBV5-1,TGCGCCAGCAGACCGGGACAGAACACTGAAGCTTTCTTT,CASRPGQNTEAFF
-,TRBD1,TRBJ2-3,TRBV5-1,TGCGCCAGCAGCTTGGGGGACAGGGGGCTCGCAGATACGCAGTATTTT,CASSLGDRGLADTQYF
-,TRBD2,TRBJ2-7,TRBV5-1,TGCGCCAGCAGCCCATGGACCCTAGGGTTATGGACTAGCGACTACGAGCAGTACTTC,CASSPWTLGLWTSDYEQYF
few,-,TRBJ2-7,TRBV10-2,TGCGCCAGCAATAATTACGAGCAGTACTTC,CASNNYEQYF
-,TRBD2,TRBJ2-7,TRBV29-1,TGCAGCGTTCGGCTAGCGGATTACGAGCAGTACTTC,CSVRLADYEQYF
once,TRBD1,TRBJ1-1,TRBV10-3,TGTGCCATCAGTGGTACGAACACAGGGGTCACTGAAGCTTTCTTT,CAISGTNTGVTEAFF
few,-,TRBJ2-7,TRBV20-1,TGCAGTGCAGTACCTCAGGGAGAGGCATCCTACGAGCAGTACTTC,CSAVPQGEASYEQYF
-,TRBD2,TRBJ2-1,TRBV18,TGTGCCAGCTCACGGCGGGACGGGAGGCCAAACACCTACAATGAGCAGTTCTTC,CASSRRDGRPNTYNEQFF
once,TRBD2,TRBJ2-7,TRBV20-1,TGCAGTGCTACCCGCGGGAGGGTTTACGAGCAGTACTTC,CSATRGRVYEQYF
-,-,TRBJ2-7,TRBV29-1,TGCAGCGTTGCGAGTCAGGACTGGGCCGGCGAGCAGTACTTC,CSVASQDWAGEQYF
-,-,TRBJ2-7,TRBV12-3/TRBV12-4,-,CASSFGMGNEQVF